This T cell receptor (beta chain) came from a study of identifying expanded T cells in peripheral blood. Study-wide results and caveats: Across healthy donors, higher total template counts meant significantly greater roughly two-week count variance.

With regard to this clone: What it binds is not known.

The data were produced by immunoSEQ multiplex PCR, yet TCRdb's version contains in-frame clones alone and is incomplete. The sample consists of 55,000 to 60,000 clones, roughly 87% of them appearing once. V lost 2 bases, J lost 0 bases, and 1 base lay in between. Germline values: CDR1 SGHRS, CDR2 YFSETQ. The CDR3 loop spans 12 amino acids. The receptor comes from a person aged 18 to 75 in good health. This chain connects TRBV5-1 to TRBJ2-3, with unresolved D. The specimen was blood. CDR3 amino acids: CASSLSTDTQYF. The DNA of the CDR3 is TGCGCCAGCAGCTTAAGCACAGATACGCAGTATTTT.